These T cell receptor beta chains were read from a single sample in a study of blood T cell repertoires in COVID-19. Profiling relied on immunoSEQ multiplex PCR, and the TCRdb table lists in-frame clones only, not all of them. The sample carries approximately 81,000 clones, about nine tenths recorded once. Sequenced sample: peripheral blood. The receptors come from a woman aged 45-60 years in a cohort sampled during active COVID-19. The CDR3 runs from the conserved cysteine through the conserved F or W.

cdr3_aa	j_call	v_call
CASSLLAREQFF	TRBJ2-1	TRBV6-5
CASSFIMTGGDSPLHF	TRBJ1-6	TRBV27
CASSLDPDQPQHF	TRBJ1-5	TRBV11-3
CASREGLAGAIAGELFF	TRBJ2-2	TRBV4-2
CSVGRFDSNTEAFF	TRBJ1-1	TRBV29-1
CAWSDRVRQPQHF	TRBJ1-5	TRBV30
CAAGRDFAYEQYF	TRBJ2-7	TRBV28
CASSPYGRDYANTGELFF	TRBJ2-2	TRBV5-1
CASSRGQGESPLHF	TRBJ1-6	TRBV3-1/TRBV3-2
CASSQRREEYEKLFF	TRBJ1-4	TRBV4-2
CASVTGANEKLFF	TRBJ1-4	TRBV7-9
CASSSAGTISTDTQYF	TRBJ2-3	TRBV7-9
CASSLPGTGGYEQYF	TRBJ2-7	TRBV6-5
CASSARGGTRNTGELFF	TRBJ2-2	TRBV9
CASSLALGPGADTQYF	TRBJ2-3	TRBV5-1
CASSSWTGRWRPQHF	TRBJ1-5	TRBV28
CASSFQREGNNEQFF	TRBJ2-1	TRBV7-9
CASSYGQFYEQYF	TRBJ2-7	TRBV7-9
CASSLDRGLGEQYF	TRBJ2-7	TRBV5-4
CASSPLAAEGYTF	TRBJ1-2	TRBV18
CASSFRTTDTGELFF	TRBJ2-2	TRBV7-2
CAWSVGQSYNYGYTF	TRBJ1-2	TRBV30
CASNRGRGLQETQYF	TRBJ2-5	TRBV5-1
CASSLGDRAYEQYF	TRBJ2-7	TRBV5-1
CAWSRDRGTEAFF	TRBJ1-1	TRBV30
CASSESGLGNNEQFF	TRBJ2-1	TRBV25-1
CASSRLPGESNEQFF	TRBJ2-1	TRBV3-1/TRBV3-2
CASSTLTGSYNEQFF	TRBJ2-1	TRBV11-2
CASSRRQGDTQYF	TRBJ2-3	TRBV7-9
CASSITGNTEAFF	TRBJ1-1	TRBV19
CAWGRLGGTGELFF	TRBJ2-2	TRBV30